The T cell receptor beta chain described here comes from a study of OX40 agonist ivuxolimab in advanced cancers. Background on the whole study: Ivuxolimab was an agonistic, fully human IgG2 monoclonal antibody directed against OX40 (CD134), a costimulatory receptor. The purpose of peripheral TCRbeta sequencing was to test whether ivuxolimab changed TCR sequence diversity and led to clonal T-cell expansion. Three dose-escalation patients achieved partial responses, one with hepatocellular carcinoma and two with cutaneous melanoma. Intravenous ivuxolimab was administered to patients every 2 weeks at six dose levels: 0.01, 0.1, 0.3, 1.5, 3 and 10 mg/kg. The paper reports the monotherapy dose-escalation portion (N of about 47 patients) of the phase I ivuxolimab trial. Patients were allowed to have had prior anti-PD-1, anti-PD-L1 or anti-CTLA-4 therapy, and roughly two fifths of the dose-escalation patients had been treated with checkpoint inhibitors. Of the 50 to 55 patients in dose escalation, about 20 had hepatocellular carcinoma, roughly 15 had melanoma, 9 had renal cell carcinoma and 9 had head and neck cancer. In the dose-escalation cohort, 65% to 85% of patients were male, and the mean age was around 60 years with a range of about 20 to 90.

Patients with autoimmune disease history or receiving systemic immunosuppression were excluded from the trial. In every dose cohort, peripheral blood was drawn for TCR sequencing at baseline, cycle 4 day 1, and cycle 7 day 1. The samples were drawn from a first-in-human, open-label, multicenter phase I dose-escalation trial of ivuxolimab. Adults with locally advanced or metastatic head and neck squamous cell, hepatocellular, melanoma or renal cell carcinoma were enrolled in the trial. Before TCR sequencing, CD4+ T cells and CD8+ T cells from peripheral blood were sorted into separate populations. To sequence the TCRbeta CDR3 region, genomic DNA was isolated from the sorted cells. TCRbeta CDR3 regions were sequenced using the immunoSEQ Assay. TCRdb limited this immuneACCESS table to in-frame rearrangements with V and J called. A share of clones is missing; checked studies link under half to unresolved V genes, and the rest is unexplained. The sample data list 65,000 to 95,000 clones, and about 94% of these were observed just once. 9.5% to 10% of the sample goes to the ten largest clones.

Findings and caveats that apply to the study as a whole: In the 0.1-3.0 mg/kg groups, partial responders had among the lowest normalized peripheral clonal expansion, particularly in CD8+ T cells. Low levels of normalized T-cell clonal expansion were also seen in some patients who did not respond. At doses of 0.1 to 3.0 mg/kg, clonal expansion of both CD4+ and CD8+ blood T cells was observed from baseline to week 6. After ivuxolimab, CD8+ T cells had more expanded clones than CD4+ T cells on average. The antigen specificity of the clonally expanded peripheral T cells was not determined.

The CDR1 and CDR2 encoded by the germline V gene are SGHTA and FQGNSA. Measured from the cysteine to the phenylalanine, the CDR3 is 15 residues long. The read is trimmed to its CDR3 DNA, 45 bases read in frame from base 1. A distance of 13 bases separates the germline ends of V and J, which lose 1 base and 3 bases respectively. This clone was seen more than once but under ten times. The specificity of this receptor is unknown. No base quality values were provided; no much bigger clone lies one nucleotide off. This TCR derives from an adult with an advanced solid tumor such as melanoma, head and neck, liver or kidney cancer. The sequenced sample was CD4+ or CD8+ T cells sorted from blood, obtained in a trial of the OX40 agonist ivuxolimab. The rearrangement combines TRBV7-2 with TRBJ2-7, with no confident D gene call. The CDR3 region has the sequence CASSLGASPLYEQYF. The DNA sequence is given as TGTGCCAGCAGCTTAGGGGCCAGCCCCCTCTACGAGCAGTACTTC.